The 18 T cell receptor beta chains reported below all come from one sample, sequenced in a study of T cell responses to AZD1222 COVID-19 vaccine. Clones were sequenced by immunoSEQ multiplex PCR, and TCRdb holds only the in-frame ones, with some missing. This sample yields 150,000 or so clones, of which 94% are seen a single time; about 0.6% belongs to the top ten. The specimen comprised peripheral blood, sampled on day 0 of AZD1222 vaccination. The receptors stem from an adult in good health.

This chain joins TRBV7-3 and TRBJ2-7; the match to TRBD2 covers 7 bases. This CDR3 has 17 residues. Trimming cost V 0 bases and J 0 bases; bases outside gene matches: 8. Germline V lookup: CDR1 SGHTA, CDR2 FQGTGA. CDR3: CASSLTIMGGSSYEQYF. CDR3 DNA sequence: TGTGCCAGCAGCTTAACGATAATGGGCGGGAGCTCCTACGAGCAGTACTTC.

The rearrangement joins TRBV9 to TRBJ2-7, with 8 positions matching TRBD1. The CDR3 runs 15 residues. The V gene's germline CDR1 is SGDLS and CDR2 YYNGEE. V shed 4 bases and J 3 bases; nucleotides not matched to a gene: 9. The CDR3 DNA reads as TGTGCCAGCAGCCCATCCCGAGACAGGGGCTACGAGCAGTACTTC. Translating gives CASSPSRDRGYEQYF. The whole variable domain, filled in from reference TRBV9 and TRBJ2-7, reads DSGVTQTPKHLITATGQRVTLRCSPRSGDLSVYWYQQSLDQGLQFLIQYYNGEERAKGNILERFSAQQFPDLHSELNLSSLELGDSALYFCASSPSRDRGYEQYFGPGTRLTVT.

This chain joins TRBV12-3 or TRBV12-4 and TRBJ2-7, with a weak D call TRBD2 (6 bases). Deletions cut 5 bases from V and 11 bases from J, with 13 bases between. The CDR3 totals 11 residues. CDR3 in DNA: TGTGCCAGCAGTAGGGGACTCGTAGAGTACTTC. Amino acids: CASSRGLVEYF.

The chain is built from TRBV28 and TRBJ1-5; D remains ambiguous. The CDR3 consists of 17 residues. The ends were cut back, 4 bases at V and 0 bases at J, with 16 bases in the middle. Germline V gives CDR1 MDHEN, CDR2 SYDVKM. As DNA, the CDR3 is TGTGCCAGCAGTTCGATAGGAGTTTACACTAGCAATCAGCCCCAGCATTTT. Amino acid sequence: CASSSIGVYTSNQPQHF.

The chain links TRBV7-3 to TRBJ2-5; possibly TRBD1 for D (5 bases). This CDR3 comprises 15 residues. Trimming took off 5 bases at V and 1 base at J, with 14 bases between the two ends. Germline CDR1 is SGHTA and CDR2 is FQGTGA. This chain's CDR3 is CASSPGQGGQETQYF. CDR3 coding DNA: TGTGCCAGCAGCCCCGGCCAGGGCGGCCAAGAGACCCAGTACTTC.

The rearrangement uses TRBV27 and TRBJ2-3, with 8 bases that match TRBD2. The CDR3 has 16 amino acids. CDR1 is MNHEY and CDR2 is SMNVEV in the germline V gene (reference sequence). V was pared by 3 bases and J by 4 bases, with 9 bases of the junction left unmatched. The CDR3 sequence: CASSFLGGRRPDTQYF. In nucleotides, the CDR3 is TGTGCCAGCAGTTTTCTGGGCGGGAGGCGGCCAGATACGCAGTATTTT.

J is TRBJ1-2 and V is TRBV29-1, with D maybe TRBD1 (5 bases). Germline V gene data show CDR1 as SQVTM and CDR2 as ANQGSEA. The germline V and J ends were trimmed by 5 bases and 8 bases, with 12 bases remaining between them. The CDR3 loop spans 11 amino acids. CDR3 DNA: TGCAGCGTTCTGGGACTAGGCGGCTACACCTTC. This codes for CSVLGLGGYTF.

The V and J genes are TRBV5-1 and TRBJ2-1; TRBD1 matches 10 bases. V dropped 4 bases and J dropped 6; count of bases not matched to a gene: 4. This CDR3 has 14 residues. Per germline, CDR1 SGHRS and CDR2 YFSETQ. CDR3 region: CASSPGTGVNEQFF. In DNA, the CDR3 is TGCGCCAGCAGCCCCGGGACAGGGGTCAATGAGCAGTTCTTC.

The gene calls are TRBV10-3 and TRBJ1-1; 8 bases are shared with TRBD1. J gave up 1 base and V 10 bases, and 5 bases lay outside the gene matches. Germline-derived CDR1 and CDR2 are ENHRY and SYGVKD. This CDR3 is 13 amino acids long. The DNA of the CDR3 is TGTGCCAGCACGACAGGGGCGAACACTGAAGCTTTCTTT. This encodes CASTTGANTEAFF.

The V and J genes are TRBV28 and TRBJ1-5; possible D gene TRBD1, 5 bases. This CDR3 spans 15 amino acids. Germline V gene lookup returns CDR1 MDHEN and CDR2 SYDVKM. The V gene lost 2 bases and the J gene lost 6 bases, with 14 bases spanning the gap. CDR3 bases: TGTGCCAGCAGTTTAATAGAGGGGAGTGGTCAGCCCCAGCATTTT. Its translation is CASSLIEGSGQPQHF.

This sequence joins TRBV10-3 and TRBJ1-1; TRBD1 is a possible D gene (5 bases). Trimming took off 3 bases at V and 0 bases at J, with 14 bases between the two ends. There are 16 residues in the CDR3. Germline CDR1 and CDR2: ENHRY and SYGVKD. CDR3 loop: CAISDYIRGMNTEAFF. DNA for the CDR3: TGTGCCATCAGTGATTACATTCGGGGGATGAACACTGAAGCTTTCTTT.

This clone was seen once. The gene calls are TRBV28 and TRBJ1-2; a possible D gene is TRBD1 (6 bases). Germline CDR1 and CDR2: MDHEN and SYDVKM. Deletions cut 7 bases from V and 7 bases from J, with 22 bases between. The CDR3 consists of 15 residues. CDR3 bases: TGTGCCAGCAAACAAAGCCTGGGGGGCGCCCCTGGCTACACCTTC. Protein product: CASKQSLGGAPGYTF.

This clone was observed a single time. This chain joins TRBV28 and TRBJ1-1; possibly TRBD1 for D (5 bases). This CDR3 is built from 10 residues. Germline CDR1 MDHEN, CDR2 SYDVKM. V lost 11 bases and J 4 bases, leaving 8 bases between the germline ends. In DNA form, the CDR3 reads TGTGCCGGTGGGGGCACTGAAGCTTTCTTT. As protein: CAGGGTEAFF.

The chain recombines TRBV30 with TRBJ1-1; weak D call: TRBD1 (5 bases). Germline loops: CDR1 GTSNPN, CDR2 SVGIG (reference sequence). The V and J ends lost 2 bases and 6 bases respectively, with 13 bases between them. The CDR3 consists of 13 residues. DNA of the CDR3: TGTGCCTGGAGTAAGGGGAATCGCGCTGAAGCTTTCTTT. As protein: CAWSKGNRAEAFF.

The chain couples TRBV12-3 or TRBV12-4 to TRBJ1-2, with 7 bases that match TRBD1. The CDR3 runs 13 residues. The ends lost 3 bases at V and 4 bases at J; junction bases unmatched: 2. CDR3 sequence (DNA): TGTGCCAGCAGTTTCAAGGGGGCCTATGGCTACACCTTC. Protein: CASSFKGAYGYTF.

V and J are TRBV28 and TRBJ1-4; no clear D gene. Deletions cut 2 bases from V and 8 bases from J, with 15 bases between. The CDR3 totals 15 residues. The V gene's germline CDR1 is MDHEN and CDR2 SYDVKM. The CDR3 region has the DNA TGTGCCAGCAGTTTAAGTCAACCCAGGCTAGAAAAACTGTTTTTT. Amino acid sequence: CASSLSQPRLEKLFF.

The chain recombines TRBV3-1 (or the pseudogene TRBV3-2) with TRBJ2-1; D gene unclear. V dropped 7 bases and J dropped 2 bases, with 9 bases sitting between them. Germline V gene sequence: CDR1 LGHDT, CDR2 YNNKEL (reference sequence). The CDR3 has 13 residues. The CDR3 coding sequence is TGTGCCAGCAAGCACCCCACCTACAATGAGCAGTTCTTC. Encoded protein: CASKHPTYNEQFF.

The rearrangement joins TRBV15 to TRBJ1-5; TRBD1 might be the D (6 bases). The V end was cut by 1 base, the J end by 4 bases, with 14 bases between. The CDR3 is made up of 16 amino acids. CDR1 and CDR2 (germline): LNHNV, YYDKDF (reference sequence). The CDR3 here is CATSRVSPQGNQPQHF. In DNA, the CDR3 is TGTGCCACCAGCAGAGTATCCCCACAGGGAAATCAGCCCCAGCATTTT.